This T cell receptor (beta chain) was sequenced in a study of CD8 T cells in ankylosing spondylitis. Study outcomes and limitations: Ankylosing spondylitis blood appeared to carry a characteristic TCR beta motif of roughly eight highly homologous variants. A CD8+ phenotype characterized the disease-linked clones, which were relatively rare in peripheral blood.

Quantitative 5'-RACE with molecular barcodes was used to make the TCR beta libraries. TCRdb redid the calling of the 5' RACE reads with MiXCR, one entry per CDR3 protein. The table includes around 490,000 distinct CDR3 sequences, approximately 5.3% detected once. Germline-derived CDR1 and CDR2 are SQVTM and ANQGSEA. This CDR3 is built from 10 residues. V gave up 5 bases and J gave up 7 bases, with 8 bases separating them. This clonotype was found many times. As yet, its antigen is unknown. The sequence was obtained from a male donor with ankylosing spondylitis. The sequenced sample was blood, either unsorted or a sorted T cell fraction (not recorded which). V gene TRBV29-1 combines with J gene TRBJ1-1; TRBD1 might be the D (5 bases). CDR3 sequence reads: CSVPGREAFF. CDR3 sequence (DNA): TGCAGCGTTCCGGGACGTGAAGCTTTCTTT.